Below, 6 T cell receptor beta chains from the same sample are listed, as sequenced in a study of blood T cell repertoires in COVID-19. TCRdb's table, derived via immunoSEQ multiplex PCR, lists solely in-frame clones and lacks some. The table shows 150,000 to 200,000 clones, with roughly nine tenths occurring only once. The sequenced sample consisted of peripheral blood. Receptors were obtained from a man aged 60 to 75 with active or convalescent COVID-19.

CDR3 sequence reads: CASSLAPLAGQETQYF. In DNA form, the CDR3 reads TGTGCCAGCAGCTTAGCTCCCCTAGCGGGTCAGGAGACCCAGTACTTC. This chain uses TRBV7-2 with TRBJ2-5; 8 bases line up with TRBD2. CDR1 and CDR2 from the germline V gene are SGHTA and FQGNSA. With V trimmed by 0 bases and J by 5 bases, 8 bases remained unmatched. The CDR3 sequence is 16 residues long.

This clone was observed a single time. Here the CDR3 reads CASRTGGGETQYF. The CDR3 region has the DNA TGTGCCAGCAGAACAGGGGGCGGAGAGACCCAGTACTTC. This chain links TRBV12-3 or TRBV12-4 with TRBJ2-5; 9 bases fit TRBD1. V trimming: 6 bases; J trimming: 4 bases; junction bases outside the gene matches: 3. This CDR3 comprises 13 residues.

The J gene is TRBJ2-3, the V gene TRBV28; 8 bases map to TRBD2. The CDR3 consists of 16 residues. Germline-derived CDR1 and CDR2 are MDHEN and SYDVKM. V lost 1 base, J lost 1 base, and 4 bases stayed unmatched. CDR3 in DNA: TGTGCCAGCAGTTTATTCTCTAGCGGGCGCACAGATACGCAGTATTTT. Translation gives CASSLFSSGRTDTQYF.

The chain uses TRBV19 and TRBJ1-3; 9 nucleotides match TRBD1. The CDR3 is 16 residues long. CDR1 and CDR2 (germline): LNHDA, SQIVND (reference sequence). Trimming removed 4 bases from V and 8 bases from J; junction bases left unmatched: 12. This chain's CDR3 is CASSTFYRGLADTIYF. Here the CDR3 DNA reads TGTGCCAGTAGTACGTTCTACAGGGGGCTGGCGGACACCATATATTTT.

This clone was seen a single time. The chain joins TRBV2 to TRBJ2-2; 7 nucleotides line up with TRBD1. This CDR3 spans 15 amino acids. The trim removed 4 bases at V and 0 bases at J, leaving 2 bases unmatched. CDR1 and CDR2 from the germline V gene are SNHLY and FYNNEI. The CDR3 DNA is TGTGCCAGCAGTGGACAGGGACCGAACACCGGGGAGCTGTTTTTT. Translating gives CASSGQGPNTGELFF.

The chain couples TRBV5-6 to TRBJ2-2; D remains unclear. Germline V gene sequence: CDR1 SGHDT, CDR2 YYEEEE. This CDR3 has 15 amino acids. With 2 bases removed from V and 3 bases from J, the gap between germline ends came to 11 bases. DNA for the CDR3: TGTGCCAGCAGCTTCGGTCCCACAGACACCGGGGAGCTGTTTTTT. Protein sequence: CASSFGPTDTGELFF.